The sample holds many counts of the clone carrying this T cell receptor (beta chain). Its antigen is still unknown. Subjects aged 18 to 65 presented with newly diagnosed hyperthyroidism of less than 2 months' duration. Lactation, pregnancy, other autoimmune disease or uncontrolled infection excluded patients. Amplification of TCR beta CDR3 regions was performed using RNA transcripts as template. Initially, a first-round RT-PCR of the TCR CDR3 employed the HTBI primer set. TCRdb independently ran MiXCR on the multiplex PCR reads; one entry per CDR3 protein. The data show 370,000 or so distinct CDR3 sequences, approximately 15% seen once. This sample is part of a study of T cells in Graves' hyperthyroidism and ophthalmopathy. As for the study in general: Sampling of peripheral blood happened at initial diagnosis, prior to any treatment. Study-wide points: A model using 13 V-J features told ophthalmopathy apart from stable hyperthyroidism.

V lost 0 bases to trimming and J lost 4 bases; unmatched junction nucleotides: 5. This CDR3 is 15 amino acids long. The germline V gene has CDR1 ENHRY and CDR2 SYGVKD. The TCR comes from a man aged 25-45 years with Graves' hyperthyroidism that later progressed to Graves' ophthalmopathy. Sequencing was performed on blood. This chain links TRBV10-3 with TRBJ1-1, with 7 positions matching TRBD1. This CDR3 reads CAISESAGGSTEAFF. CDR3 sequence (DNA): TGTGCCATCAGTGAGTCGGCAGGGGGAAGCACTGAAGCTTTCTTT.